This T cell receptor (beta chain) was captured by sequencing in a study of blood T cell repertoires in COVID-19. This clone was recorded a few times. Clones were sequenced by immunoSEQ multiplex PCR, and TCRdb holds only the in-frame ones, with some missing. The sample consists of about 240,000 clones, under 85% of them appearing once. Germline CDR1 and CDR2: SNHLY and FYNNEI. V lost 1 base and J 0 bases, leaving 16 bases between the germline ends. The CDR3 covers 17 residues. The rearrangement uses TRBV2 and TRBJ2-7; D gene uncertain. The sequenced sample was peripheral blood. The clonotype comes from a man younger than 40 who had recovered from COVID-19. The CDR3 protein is CASSEDLADWLSYEQYF. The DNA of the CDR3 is TGTGCCAGCAGTGAAGACCTCGCTGACTGGCTCTCCTACGAGCAGTACTTC.